This T cell receptor beta chain was observed in a study of shared clonotypes between healthy human individuals. This clone was observed a few times. Its antigen remains unidentified. Genomic DNA from each subset was divided evenly over several immunoSEQ plates. Clones were sequenced by immunoSEQ multiplex PCR, and TCRdb holds only the in-frame ones, with some missing. There are around 990,000 clones in the sample; around 77% occur only once, and more than 0.85% lies in the top ten. Broader study findings: Though the depth was large, rarefaction showed that sorted-subset sequencing was incomplete. Measured sharing among donors was expected to vary with sequencing depth.

Sequencing was done on a sample of memory CD4+ T cells from PBMCs. Documented subset: CD45RA-negative fraction. The sequence came from a man in his late teens or twenties in good health. Some clones in this sample may be carry-over from other donors' samples.

CDR3 residues: CASSIAIAGELFF. The CDR3 bases are TGTGCCAGTAGTATAGCCATAGCCGGGGAGCTGTTTTTT. V and J are TRBV19 and TRBJ2-2, with no clear D. CDR1 is LNHDA, CDR2 SQIVND, per germline (reference sequence). This CDR3 region has 13 residues. The germline V and J ends were trimmed by 1 base and 6 bases, with 6 bases remaining between them.